The entry below describes one TCR beta chain. What antigen it recognizes has not been identified. One base away there is no much larger clone; base qualities are not given. This entry belongs to a study of blood T cells in healthy people across ages (dated by TCRdb to 2014 to 2015). Regarding the study in general: In model experiments, template switching captured roughly one uniquely barcoded TCR beta cDNA molecule for every two T cells. Age-related changes in TCR beta repertoire diversity were measured in the study by deep sequencing normalized with unique cDNA molecular identifiers. Four age groups were formed from the donors: young (average approximately 16 years), middle-aged (approximately 39), aged (about 62) and long-lived (less than 85). For two donors (one aged 18 to 29 and one aged 80 or older), the study analyzed two additional independent replicas of 1 million unique cDNA reads from the same blood draw.

Summary of the overall study and its limitations: Observed TCR beta diversity per million T cells fell roughly linearly with age, and a significant reduction was already apparent by age about 36. Because the CMV infection status of the donors was unknown, age-related changes in expanded clonotypes may potentially have been confounded. Observed TCR beta diversity correlated strongly with the percentage of naive T cells measured by flow cytometry. Because profiling used bulk unsorted PBMCs, naive and antigen-experienced compartments could not be compared conclusively. Estimates of total diversity from one million sequenced T cells were regarded as lower bounds and underestimates. Compared with the aged group, the long-lived group had more naive CD4+ T cells, fewer expanded clones and increased TCR diversity, suggesting age selection.

The 39 donors, aged about 6 to 95 years, were systemically healthy Caucasian individuals from Russia. Each donor gave 8 to 10 milliliters of peripheral blood, drawn into EDTA-treated Vacutainer tubes. PBMCs were isolated by Ficoll-Paque density-gradient centrifugation, with at least 7 million obtained per sample. Total RNA, at least 6 micrograms per sample, was extracted from PBMCs with Trizol reagent. For every donor, an aliquot of PBMCs went through flow cytometry to measure the percentages of naive CD45RAhigh/CD27high T cells. CDR1 SGHTA and CDR2 FQGTGA are derived from the germline V gene. Including the terminal cysteine and phenylalanine, the CDR3 comprises 16 residues. Only CDR3 DNA remains: 48 bases, in frame from the first base. Library construction relied on 5' RACE. Sequencing was performed on an Illumina HiSeq 2500. A second PCR of roughly 6 to 12 cycles was performed with a sample-barcoded 5' primer and a J-beta primer mix. A template-switch 5' adaptor carrying 12 random nucleotides introduced a unique molecular identifier onto each TCR beta cDNA molecule. Each sample yielded at least 3 million CDR3-containing paired-end reads. First-strand cDNA synthesis was performed from all RNA using the Mint cDNA synthesis kit, with priming by a TRBC-specific oligonucleotide. After uracil-DNA glycosylase treatment, a first 18-cycle PCR used universal primers M1SS and BC2_uni_R on all cDNA. The authors processed their data as follows. Normalization of each sample was performed by random selection of 1 million high-quality reads, each carrying a distinct molecular identifier. Instead of being binned into consensus sequences, reads with shared molecular identifiers were discarded. MiTCR, run with a Q25 quality threshold and the strictest error-elimination algorithm, handled CDR3 identification, clonotype clustering and error correction. A nonparametric unseen species model with Euler transformation was used to estimate a lower bound on total TCR beta diversity. TCRdb reprocessing: public reads trimmed at Q25 with fastp, clones called with MiXCR, in-frame beta chains kept. Rows with one shared CDR3 protein collapse into an entry with the most common genes and DNA. TCRdb assigned the V and J calls; the authors' analysis was not used. This sample is represented by about 930,000 distinct CDR3 sequences; just under 30% of them were singletons. 10% of the sample comes from the top ten.

This same sample was also part of a study on T cells of mothers and their children. The second study reports: Donors were nine systemically healthy Caucasian individuals: three mothers and their six children. cDNA synthesis consumed the entire amount of extracted RNA, loaded at around 1.5 ug RNA in each 15 ul reaction. In the second PCR, the M1S primer introduced both the sample barcodes and 2-4 random nucleotides. Each mother yielded over 8 million TCR beta CDR3 reads and each child about 3 million reads. Thymic selection shapes the output of TCR recombination in a similar way in related and unrelated pairs, and inherited differences have a minor effect. Normalized repertoire overlap in related mother-child pairs was always slightly higher than in unrelated mother-child pairs, but the difference was never significant. No persistent microchimeric T cell clones were detected, at a sensitivity of around 100 clones per million clonotypes. In the study, deep NGS was used to compare the TCR beta repertoires of mothers and children, and features distinguishing related mother-child pairs from unrelated individuals were sought. The mean age was about 38 +/- 4 years for the mothers and approximately 11 +/- 4 years for the children. After adapter ligation was performed with NEBNext reagents, the libraries were sequenced on an Illumina HiSeq 2000 with 100+100 nt paired-end reads. To prevent cross-contamination, the mother and child libraries were prepared a month apart and were sequenced in separate runs. For each donor, between about 500,000 and 2,000,000 distinct TCR beta clonotypes were identified. Naive TCR beta clonotypes were estimated from low-frequency clonotypes matched to each donor's FACS-determined naive share, without sorting.

The sample taken for sequencing was blood. Recombination linked TRBV7-3 to TRBJ2-7, with TRBD2 identical over 11 junction bases. Matching the DNA end better, TRBJ2-5 makes the J call doubtful. The sequence came from a woman between 35 and 50 years old in good health. The CDR3 region reads CASSLIASGGRETQYF. The nucleotide sequence is TGTGCCAGCAGTCTAATCGCTAGCGGGGGGAGAGAGACCCAGTACTTC.